One and the same sample provided the 15 T cell receptor beta chains below, sequenced in a study of cytomegalovirus exposure and HLA in healthy donors. Both 60 Vbeta primers and 13 Jbeta primers went into the PCR. Here immunoSEQ multiplex PCR was the method, and the copy in TCRdb shows in-frame clones only, minus some. The sample lists 200,000 or so clones; approximately 81% were seen once. The source material was PBMCs. All receptors derive from a woman between 18 and 30 years old in good health and CMV-seropositive.

V is TRBV9 and J is TRBJ2-1, with 12 bases that match TRBD1. Unmatched junction bases numbered 3, after V lost 0 bases and J lost 8 bases. Germline values: CDR1 SGDLS, CDR2 YYNGEE. This CDR3 is built from 15 residues. CDR3 loop: CASSVVGQGAHEQFF. The DNA of the CDR3 is TGTGCCAGCAGCGTAGTGGGACAGGGGGCCCATGAGCAGTTCTTC.

This chain connects TRBV19 to TRBJ1-2, with TRBD1 as a possible D gene (5 bases). Trimming shortened V by 3 bases and J by 5 bases, and 13 bases separated the two germline ends. Germline assignment: CDR1 LNHDA and CDR2 SQIVND (reference sequence). This CDR3 has 14 residues. The CDR3 region has the DNA TGTGCCAGTAGTATGGGGGGATCTGTTTATGGCTACACCTTC. Translation: CASSMGGSVYGYTF.

The CDR3 loop is CASRDWTGSLFF. Written as DNA, the CDR3 is TGTGCCAGCAGGGACTGGACAGGGTCGCTCTTCTTT. The J gene is TRBJ1-1, the V gene TRBV6-5; 8 bases line up with TRBD1. The length of the CDR3 is 12 residues. CDR1 is MNHEY and CDR2 is SVGAGI in the germline V gene. V dropped 6 bases and J dropped 14; count of bases not matched to a gene: 11.

This chain joins TRBV5-5 and TRBJ1-2; no definite D call. The CDR3 contains 16 residues. V was pared by 1 base and J by 4 bases, with 17 bases between. CDR1 and CDR2 (germline): SGHKS, YYEKEE (reference sequence). CDR3 nucleotide sequence: TGTGCCAGCAGCTTGAATCTAGTTACCCTTAGCTATGGCTACACCTTC. It encodes CASSLNLVTLSYGYTF.

The V call is TRBV7-8, the J call TRBJ2-1; D call uncertain. Germline loops: CDR1 SGHVS, CDR2 FQNEAQ. V was pared by 5 bases and J by 0 bases, with 11 bases between. This CDR3 is built from 15 residues. This chain's CDR3 is CASSHLSVSYNEQFF. The DNA for the CDR3 is TGTGCCAGCAGCCACCTTAGTGTCTCCTACAATGAGCAGTTCTTC.

The V call is TRBV28, the J call TRBJ1-1; 8 nucleotides match TRBD1. J gave up 1 base and V 4 bases, and 2 bases lay outside the gene matches. In germline, CDR1 is MDHEN, CDR2 SYDVKM. CDR3 length: 14 residues. The CDR3 protein is CASSSTGENTEAFF. The CDR3 region has the DNA TGTGCCAGCAGTTCGACAGGGGAGAACACTGAAGCTTTCTTT. The entire variable domain, with the rest obtained from reference TRBV28 and TRBJ1-1, is as follows: DVKVTQSSRYLVKRTGEKVFLECVQDMDHENMFWYRQDPGLGLRLIYFSYDVKMKEKGDIPEGYSVSREKKERFSLILESASTNQTSMYLCASSSTGENTEAFFGQGTRLTVV.

The J gene is TRBJ2-7, the V gene TRBV6-5, with 7 bases aligning to TRBD1. Germline lookup yields CDR1 MNHEY and CDR2 SVGAGI. Unmatched junction bases numbered 4, after V lost 4 bases and J lost 4 bases. The CDR3 consists of 13 residues. In DNA form, the CDR3 reads TGTGCCAGCAGTTTCCGACAGGGTTACGAGCAGTACGTC. Translated: CASSFRQGYEQYV.

This chain links TRBV28 with TRBJ2-5; D may be TRBD1 (6 bases). The DNA end is more similar to TRBJ2-7, so the J call may be wrong. The V gene's germline CDR1 is MDHEN and CDR2 SYDVKM. This CDR3 has 13 residues. The CDR3 DNA sequence: TGTGCCTCCTCCGGGACACCTACCTACGAGCAGTACTTC. It specifies CASSGTPTYEQYF.

V usage is TRBV9 and J usage is TRBJ1-2; possibly TRBD1 for D (6 bases). This CDR3 spans 17 amino acids. CDR1 SGDLS and CDR2 YYNGEE come from the germline V gene. V was cut by 2 bases and J by 2 bases, with 19 bases left in between. Here the CDR3 reads CASSVGQTLSGNYGYTF. The CDR3 bases are TGTGCCAGCAGCGTGGGACAAACACTATCTGGGAACTATGGCTACACCTTC.

The genes are TRBV6-6 and TRBJ1-1, with D perhaps matching TRBD1 (5 bases). Trimming removed 0 bases from V and 3 bases from J, with 14 bases in between. The CDR3 loop spans 16 amino acids. Germline V gene data show CDR1 as MNHNY and CDR2 as SVGAGI (reference sequence). The CDR3, as DNA: TGTGCCAGCAGTTACTCGCACAGGACGGTGGACACTGAAGCTTTCTTT. Protein product: CASSYSHRTVDTEAFF.

This sequence joins TRBV5-1 and TRBJ2-7; a possible D gene is TRBD2 (6 bases). The germline V and J ends were trimmed by 1 base and 6 bases, with 17 bases remaining between them. CDR3 length: 15 amino acids. CDR1 is SGHRS, CDR2 YFSETQ, per germline. As DNA, the CDR3 is TGCGCCAGCAGCTTGTGGGGGGACTCTTTTTCCGAGCAGTACTTC. Its protein product is CASSLWGDSFSEQYF.

The chain uses TRBV5-1 and TRBJ2-3; 12 positions match TRBD2. Germline V gene data show CDR1 as SGHRS and CDR2 as YFSETQ. V lost 4 bases and J lost 0; bases outside the gene matches: 3. The CDR3 loop spans 16 amino acids. CDR3 sequence (DNA): TGCGCCAGCAGCGGCGGACTAGCGGGGAGCACAGATACGCAGTATTTT. It specifies CASSGGLAGSTDTQYF.

The chain employs TRBV7-3 and TRBJ2-4, with D possibly being TRBD2 (5 bases). There are 15 residues in the CDR3. Germline CDR1 is SGHTA and CDR2 is FQGTGA. V shed 5 bases and J shed 5 bases, with 16 bases lying between them. The CDR3 is CASSLTSTTENIQYF. For the CDR3, the DNA is TGTGCCAGCAGCCTTACTAGTACCACCGAAAACATTCAGTACTTC.

V and J are TRBV7-3 and TRBJ2-2, with D unresolved. The V end lost 7 bases, the J end lost 0 bases, and 9 bases lay between the germline ends. CDR3 size: 14 residues. Germline values: CDR1 SGHTA, CDR2 FQGTGA. The CDR3: CASTSSANTGELFF. CDR3 DNA: TGTGCCAGCACCTCTTCGGCGAACACCGGGGAGCTGTTTTTT. Full variable domain (rest looked up from reference TRBV7-3 and TRBJ2-2): GAGVSQTPSNKVTEKGKYVELRCDPISGHTALYWYRQSLGQGPEFLIYFQGTGAADDSGLPNDRFFAVRPEGSVSTLKIQRTERGDSAVYLCASTSSANTGELFFGEGSRLTVL.

The gene calls are TRBV6-5 and TRBJ1-3; 8 bases are a match to TRBD1. The junction had 2 bases not matched to a gene; V was cut back by 1 base and J by 3 bases. The CDR3 sequence is 15 residues long. Germline V lookup: CDR1 MNHEY, CDR2 SVGAGI. CDR3 sequence: CASSYLQGVGNTIYF. The CDR3 nucleotides read TGTGCCAGCAGTTACTTACAGGGGGTTGGAAACACCATATATTTT.